These T cell receptor beta chains were read from a single sample in a study of blood T cell repertoires in COVID-19. TCRdb's table, derived via immunoSEQ multiplex PCR, lists solely in-frame clones and lacks some. The sample yields 61,000 or so clones, 70% to 90% seen once. Input material: peripheral blood. The receptors stem from a woman older than 75 with active COVID-19. Both conserved end residues are part of each CDR3. The D gene is left open where the match is weak. A row's size may be missing; if present it is once, few, many or a size class.

CDR3 protein: CASSPQSMNTEAFF
CDR3 DNA: TGTGCCAGCTCACCACAGTCTATGAACACTGAAGCTTTCTTT
D gene: .
clone size: few
J gene: TRBJ1-1
V gene: TRBV18

CDR3 protein: CASSYSNRDNEQYF
CDR3 DNA: TGTGCCAGCAGTTACTCGAACAGGGATAACGAGCAGTACTTC
D gene: .
clone size: .
J gene: TRBJ2-7
V gene: TRBV6-2/TRBV6-3

CDR3 protein: CASSPGLAGQETQYF
CDR3 DNA: TGTGCCAGCAGCCCCGGGCTGGCGGGGCAAGAGACCCAGTACTTC
D gene: .
clone size: .
J gene: TRBJ2-5
V gene: TRBV2

CDR3 protein: CASSALVRNEQFF
CDR3 DNA: TGTGCCAGCAGTGCACTAGTCCGTAATGAGCAGTTCTTC
D gene: .
clone size: .
J gene: TRBJ2-1
V gene: TRBV6-2/TRBV6-3

CDR3 protein: CASSLTGGTEAFF
CDR3 DNA: TGTGCCAGCAGCTTGACAGGGGGCACTGAAGCTTTCTTT
D gene: TRBD1
clone size: .
J gene: TRBJ1-1
V gene: TRBV13

CDR3 protein: CASSPFGLAGGLEQYF
CDR3 DNA: TGTGCCAGCAGCCCCTTCGGACTAGCGGGGGGGCTCGAGCAGTACTTC
D gene: TRBD2
clone size: .
J gene: TRBJ2-7
V gene: TRBV9

CDR3 protein: CASSTRGGPPRNEQFF
CDR3 DNA: TGTGCCAGTAGTACTCGCGGGGGGCCTCCCAGGAATGAGCAGTTCTTC
D gene: TRBD2
clone size: .
J gene: TRBJ2-1
V gene: TRBV19

CDR3 protein: CASSDRGAYGYTF
CDR3 DNA: TGTGCCAGTAGCGACAGGGGCGCCTATGGCTACACCTTC
D gene: TRBD1
clone size: .
J gene: TRBJ1-2
V gene: TRBV19

CDR3 protein: CSASGTSGGTDTQYF
CDR3 DNA: TGCAGTGCTAGTGGGACTAGCGGGGGCACAGATACGCAGTATTTT
D gene: TRBD2
clone size: .
J gene: TRBJ2-3
V gene: TRBV20-1

CDR3 protein: CAGASYNEQFF
CDR3 DNA: TGTGCGGGGGCTTCCTACAATGAGCAGTTCTTC
D gene: .
clone size: .
J gene: TRBJ2-1
V gene: TRBV2

CDR3 protein: CASGLGGGPPDTQYF
CDR3 DNA: TGTGCCAGCGGTTTAGGGGGGGGCCCCCCAGATACGCAGTATTTT
D gene: .
clone size: .
J gene: TRBJ2-3
V gene: TRBV2

CDR3 protein: CAWSGASGRTDTQYF
CDR3 DNA: TGTGCCTGGAGTGGGGCTAGCGGCCGCACAGATACGCAGTATTTT
D gene: TRBD2
clone size: .
J gene: TRBJ2-3
V gene: TRBV30

CDR3 protein: CASSLGVSGGTDTQYF
CDR3 DNA: TGTGCCAGCAGCTTAGGGGTTAGCGGGGGCACAGATACGCAGTATTTT
D gene: TRBD2
clone size: .
J gene: TRBJ2-3
V gene: TRBV7-2

CDR3 protein: CASCPGRGAGGGQPQHF
CDR3 DNA: TGTGCCAGCTGTCCGGGACGGGGAGCGGGTGGCGGTCAGCCCCAGCATTTT
D gene: .
clone size: .
J gene: TRBJ1-5
V gene: TRBV2

CDR3 protein: CASSLGAGYTDTQYF
CDR3 DNA: TGTGCCAGCAGCTTGGGTGCGGGGTACACAGATACGCAGTATTTT
D gene: .
clone size: .
J gene: TRBJ2-3
V gene: TRBV5-4

CDR3 protein: CASSLGSTSDEQYF
CDR3 DNA: TGTGCCAGCAGCTTAGGATCGACTAGCGACGAGCAGTACTTC
D gene: TRBD2
clone size: few
J gene: TRBJ2-7
V gene: TRBV11-3

CDR3 protein: CSVAGGEGKLFF
CDR3 DNA: TGCAGCGTTGCCGGGGGTGAGGGAAAACTGTTTTTT
D gene: .
clone size: .
J gene: TRBJ1-4
V gene: TRBV29-1

CDR3 protein: CASRKQGIGGYTF
CDR3 DNA: TGTGCCAGCAGGAAACAGGGAATCGGCGGCTACACCTTC
D gene: .
clone size: once
J gene: TRBJ1-2
V gene: TRBV27

CDR3 protein: CASARGAGGNQPQHF
CDR3 DNA: TGTGCCAGCGCCCGGGGGGCGGGGGGCAATCAGCCCCAGCATTTT
D gene: .
clone size: .
J gene: TRBJ1-5
V gene: TRBV2

CDR3 protein: CASISGTVDQPQHF
CDR3 DNA: TGTGCCAGTATCTCCGGGACAGTGGATCAGCCCCAGCATTTT
D gene: TRBD1
clone size: few
J gene: TRBJ1-5
V gene: TRBV19

CDR3 protein: CASSQSPGTYRDTIYF
CDR3 DNA: TGCGCCAGCAGCCAAAGCCCCGGGACTTACCGGGACACCATATATTTT
D gene: .
clone size: .
J gene: TRBJ1-3
V gene: TRBV4-3

CDR3 protein: CASSLDPGGYSPLHF
CDR3 DNA: TGTGCCAGCAGCTTAGACCCAGGGGGGTATTCACCCCTCCACTTT
D gene: TRBD1
clone size: .
J gene: TRBJ1-6
V gene: TRBV11-2

CDR3 protein: CASSYGREQYF
CDR3 DNA: TGTGCCAGCAGTTACGGGCGCGAGCAGTACTTC
D gene: .
clone size: .
J gene: TRBJ2-7
V gene: TRBV6-5

CDR3 protein: CASSSLAGGPYEQYF
CDR3 DNA: TGTGCCAGCAGCTCTCTAGCGGGGGGGCCCTACGAGCAGTACTTC
D gene: .
clone size: .
J gene: TRBJ2-7
V gene: TRBV12-1

CDR3 protein: CASSGDRTEQFF
CDR3 DNA: TGTGCCAGCAGCGGGGACAGGACTGAGCAGTTCTTC
D gene: TRBD1
clone size: .
J gene: TRBJ2-1
V gene: TRBV9

CDR3 protein: CASKRGQRALAGFPGELFF
CDR3 DNA: TGTGCCAGTAAAAGAGGGCAGAGGGCATTAGCGGGGTTCCCCGGGGAGCTGTTTTTT
D gene: TRBD2
clone size: once
J gene: TRBJ2-2
V gene: TRBV19

CDR3 protein: CASSEWEGSSYEQYF
CDR3 DNA: TGTGCCAGCAGTGAATGGGAGGGGAGCTCCTACGAGCAGTACTTC
D gene: TRBD2
clone size: few
J gene: TRBJ2-7
V gene: TRBV2

CDR3 protein: CAISESIGAMYGYTF
CDR3 DNA: TGTGCCATCAGTGAGTCGATAGGGGCTATGTATGGCTACACCTTC
D gene: .
clone size: .
J gene: TRBJ1-2
V gene: TRBV10-3

CDR3 protein: CASSLDLQQETQYF
CDR3 DNA: TGTGCCAGCAGCTTAGATCTTCAGCAAGAGACCCAGTACTTC
D gene: .
clone size: once
J gene: TRBJ2-5
V gene: TRBV11-2